This section outlines one TCR beta chain sequence together with its context. TCRdb keeps only in-frame clones here, not all; method: immunoSEQ multiplex PCR. This table holds some 260,000 clones, approximately 90% found once. This sample is part of a study of blood T cell repertoires in COVID-19. Cohorts were assigned according to the clinical history that participants reported. The V segment lost 4 bases and the J segment 7 bases; nucleotides outside the gene matches: 8. The germline CDR1 and CDR2 sequences are SGHDT and YYEEEE. This CDR3 has 16 amino acids. The clonotype comes from a woman younger than 45 with acute COVID-19. The chain links TRBV5-6 to TRBJ2-5; 15 positions match TRBD2. Source material: PBMCs or T cells enriched from blood (not recorded which). CDR3 bases: TGTGCCAGCAGCCGAATAAAGGGACTAGCGGGGGGGACCCAGTACTTC. This sequence encodes CASSRIKGLAGGTQYF. The full variable domain, rest sourced from reference TRBV5-6 and TRBJ2-5, is DAGVTQSPTHLIKTRGQQVTLRCSPKSGHDTVSWYQQALGQGPQFIFQYYEEEERQRGNFPDRFSGHQFPNYSSELNVNALLLGDSALYLCASSRIKGLAGGTQYFGPGTRLLVL.